Only a few counts were recorded for the clone carrying this T cell receptor beta chain. Its antigen is not known. Next came a second PCR, run for roughly 6 to 11 cycles, which used a sample-barcoded 5' primer along with a J-beta primer mix. MiXCR was run by TCRdb on the 5' RACE reads, yielding one entry per CDR3 protein. Found here are about 1.5 million distinct CDR3 sequences, around 40% of them singletons; the top ten hold about 4%. This sample stems from a study of blood T cells in healthy people across ages. Study as a whole: Template switching captured about one barcoded beta molecule per two T cells.

The CDR3 length is 13 residues. The germline V gene has CDR1 SGHTA and CDR2 FQGNSA. Study results and limitations: With donor CMV status unknown, expanded clonotype changes were possibly confounded.

V is TRBV7-2 and J is TRBJ2-5; D perhaps matches TRBD1 (6 bases). The end of the DNA is better explained by TRBJ2-7, so the J call may be wrong. The origin of this receptor is a woman in her late teens or twenties in good health. The sample was blood. The CDR3 bases are TGTGCCAGCAGTCTTAAGGGGGATTGCGAGCAGTACTTC. Amino acid sequence: CASSLKGDCEQYF.